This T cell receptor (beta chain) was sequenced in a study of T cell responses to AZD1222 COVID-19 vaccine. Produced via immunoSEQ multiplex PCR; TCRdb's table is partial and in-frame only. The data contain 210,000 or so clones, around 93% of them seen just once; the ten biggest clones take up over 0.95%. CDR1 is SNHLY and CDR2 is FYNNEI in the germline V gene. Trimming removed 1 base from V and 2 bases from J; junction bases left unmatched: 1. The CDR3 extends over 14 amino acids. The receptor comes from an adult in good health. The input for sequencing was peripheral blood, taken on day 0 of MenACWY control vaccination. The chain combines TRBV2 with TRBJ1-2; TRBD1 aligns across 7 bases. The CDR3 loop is CASSEGRGNYGYTF. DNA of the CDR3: TGTGCCAGCAGTGAAGGCAGGGGGAACTATGGCTACACCTTC.